This T cell receptor beta chain stems from a study of identical twins. Study-wide results and caveats: While abundant cord blood beta clonotypes carried fewer insertions, memory repertoires showed no such pattern. Instead of following the same donors, the conclusions were based on cross-sectional statistical analysis.

Ten or more counts support this clonotype. Its antigen is unknown. TCRdb analysed the 5' RACE reads with MiXCR anew, one entry per CDR3 protein. This sample has about 660,000 distinct CDR3 sequences, with under 9% found just once. Healthy Caucasian individuals made up all the donors. V lost 1 base and J 6 bases, leaving 4 bases between the germline ends. This CDR3 has 12 residues. Germline CDR1 SGHTA, CDR2 FQGNSA. The data also belong to a second study, concerning yellow fever vaccine responses in identical twins.

The source of this sequence is a woman aged 18 to 35 in good health. Sequenced material: PBMCs. V is TRBV7-2 and J is TRBJ2-1; D uncertain. The CDR3 region has the DNA TGTGCCAGCAGCTTAGAGGTCAATGAGCAGTTCTTC. Translation: CASSLEVNEQFF.